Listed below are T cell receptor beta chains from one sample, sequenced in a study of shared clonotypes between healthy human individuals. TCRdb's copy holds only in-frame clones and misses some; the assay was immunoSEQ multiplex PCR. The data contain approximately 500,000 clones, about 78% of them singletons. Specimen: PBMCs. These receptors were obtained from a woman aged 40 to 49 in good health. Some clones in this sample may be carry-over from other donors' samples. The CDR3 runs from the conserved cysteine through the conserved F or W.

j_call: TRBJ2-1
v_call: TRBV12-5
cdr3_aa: CASGLATGNNEQFF

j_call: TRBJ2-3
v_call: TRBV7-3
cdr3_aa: CASSRHNRHGADSFTDTQYF

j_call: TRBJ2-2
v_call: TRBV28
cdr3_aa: CASPPSGGANTGELFF

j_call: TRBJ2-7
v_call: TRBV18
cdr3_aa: CASSPPSGAYEQYF

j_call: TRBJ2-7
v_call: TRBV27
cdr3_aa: CASAGTGGTTQYF

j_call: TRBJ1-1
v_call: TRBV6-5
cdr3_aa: CASNEGLRTEAFF

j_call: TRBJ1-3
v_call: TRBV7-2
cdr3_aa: CASSLVGASGNTIYF

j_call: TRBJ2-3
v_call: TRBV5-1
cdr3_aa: CASGRGSTDTQYF

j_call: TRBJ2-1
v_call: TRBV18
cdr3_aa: CASSPTTGVGAPSSYNEQFF

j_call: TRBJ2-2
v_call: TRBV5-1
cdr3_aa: CASSATGTSGYMGTGELFF

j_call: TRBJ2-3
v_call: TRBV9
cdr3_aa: CASSPGRLAEDTQYF

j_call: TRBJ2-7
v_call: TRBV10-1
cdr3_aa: CASSEPGSSGVYF

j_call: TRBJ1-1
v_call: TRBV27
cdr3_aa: CASSSRLTGFTEAFF

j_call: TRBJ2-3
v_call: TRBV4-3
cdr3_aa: CASSQSPGTDTQYF

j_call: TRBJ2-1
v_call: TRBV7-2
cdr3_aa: CASSLGLADEQFF

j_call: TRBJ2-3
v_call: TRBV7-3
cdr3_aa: CASKKWLSPGGVTDTQYF

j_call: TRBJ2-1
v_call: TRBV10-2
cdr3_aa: CASRRDSYNEQFF

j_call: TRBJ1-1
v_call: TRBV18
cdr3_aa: CASSPMGNTEAFF

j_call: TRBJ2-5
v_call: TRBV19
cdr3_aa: CASSEQETQYF

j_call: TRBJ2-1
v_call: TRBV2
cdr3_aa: CASSVGRTGDEQFF

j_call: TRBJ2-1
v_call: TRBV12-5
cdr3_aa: CASGLDTYGTPYNEQFF

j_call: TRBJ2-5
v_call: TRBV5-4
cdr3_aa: CASSPSGPQETQYF

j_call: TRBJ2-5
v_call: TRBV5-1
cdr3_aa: CASSLSGTDGQTQYF

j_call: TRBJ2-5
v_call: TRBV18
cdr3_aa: CASHWDSLQETQYF

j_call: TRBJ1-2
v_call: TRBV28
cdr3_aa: CASSADRRGYTF

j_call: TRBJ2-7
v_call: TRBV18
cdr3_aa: CASFPTGGSDEQYF

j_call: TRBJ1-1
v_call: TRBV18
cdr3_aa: CASSSEGTEAFF

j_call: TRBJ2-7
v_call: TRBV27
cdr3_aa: CASSLAPSSYEQYF

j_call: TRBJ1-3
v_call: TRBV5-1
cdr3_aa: CASSLGPSGNTIYF

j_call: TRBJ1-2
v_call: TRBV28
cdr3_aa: CASSLPLTGQGYGYTF

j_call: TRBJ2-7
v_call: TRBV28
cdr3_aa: CASSPRLIRKTSYEQYF

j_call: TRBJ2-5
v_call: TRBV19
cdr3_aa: CASSGRGDMRYETQYF

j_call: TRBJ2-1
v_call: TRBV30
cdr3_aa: CAWRPTGLADYNEQFF

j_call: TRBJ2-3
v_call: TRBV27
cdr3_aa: CASSLSQTGAGVDTQYF

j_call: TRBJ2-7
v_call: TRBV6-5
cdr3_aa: CASSSLQLFYYEQYF

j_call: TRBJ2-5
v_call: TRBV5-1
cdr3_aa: CASSGQGYQETQYF

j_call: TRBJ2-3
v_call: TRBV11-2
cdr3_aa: CASSLTFKREGTDTQYF

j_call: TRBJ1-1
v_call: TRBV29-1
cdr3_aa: CSVNLGQGLGEAFF

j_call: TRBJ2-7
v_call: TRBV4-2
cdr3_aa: CASSQVSRPEQYF

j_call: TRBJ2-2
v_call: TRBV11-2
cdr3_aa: CASSTDYTGELFF

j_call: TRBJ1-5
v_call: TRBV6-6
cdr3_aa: CASSYSLVQGSQPQHF

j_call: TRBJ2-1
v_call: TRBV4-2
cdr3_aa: CASSQVDGRDYNEQFF

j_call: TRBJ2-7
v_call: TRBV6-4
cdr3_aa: CASSDSGRRNSYEQYF

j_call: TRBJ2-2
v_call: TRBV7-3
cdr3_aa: CASGNPGKTGELFF

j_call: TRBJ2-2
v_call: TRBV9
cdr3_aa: CASSPPGTGGAGELFF